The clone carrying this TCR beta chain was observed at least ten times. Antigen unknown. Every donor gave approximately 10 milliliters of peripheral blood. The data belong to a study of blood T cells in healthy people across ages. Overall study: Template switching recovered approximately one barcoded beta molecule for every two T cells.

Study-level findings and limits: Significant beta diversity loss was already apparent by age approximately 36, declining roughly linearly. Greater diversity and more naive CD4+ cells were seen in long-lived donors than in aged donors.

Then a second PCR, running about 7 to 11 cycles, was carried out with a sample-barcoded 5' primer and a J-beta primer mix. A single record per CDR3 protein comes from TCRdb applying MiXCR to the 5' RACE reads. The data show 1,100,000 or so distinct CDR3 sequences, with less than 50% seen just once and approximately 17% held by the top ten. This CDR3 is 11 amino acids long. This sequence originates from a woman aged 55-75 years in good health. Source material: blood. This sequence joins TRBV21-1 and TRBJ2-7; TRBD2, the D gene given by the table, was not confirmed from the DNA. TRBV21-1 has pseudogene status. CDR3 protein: CASPIRDFLYF. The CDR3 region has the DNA TGTGCCAGCCCTATCCGGGACTTTTTGTACTTC.